The clone carrying this T cell receptor beta chain was observed at least ten times. What it recognizes is unknown. The sample originates from a study of T cells after yellow fever vaccination. CDR3 size: 14 residues. The V segment lost 4 bases and the J segment 6 bases; nucleotides outside the gene matches: 3. For TCR, cDNA came from 5'RACE template switching, which added a universal primer site and UMIs. Using its own MiXCR run on the 5' RACE reads, TCRdb lists one record per CDR3 protein. Here the sample spans just over 250,000 distinct CDR3 sequences, about 5.2% being singletons. Study-wide findings and caveats: CD4 and CD8 compartments shared a small share of clonotypes, likely from convergent recombination. FACS-sorted repertoires could contain abundant clonotypes contaminating from the bulk population. The booster response re-showed most primary clones: 96% CD4, approximately 85% CD8.

The clonotype was recovered from a man aged 18 to 29 who received the YFV17D yellow fever vaccine. The chain couples TRBV12-3 or TRBV12-4 to TRBJ2-3; 11 bases line up with TRBD2. The sample in question was CD4+ T cells sorted from PBMCs, obtained on the day of the yellow fever booster vaccination. The CDR3 bases are TGTGCCAGCAGTTCTAGCGGGGGGTGGGATACGCAGTATTTT. Translating gives CASSSSGGWDTQYF.